These 16 T cell receptor beta chains originate from one sample sequenced in a study of graft-versus-host responses after intestinal transplantation. Clones were sequenced by immunoSEQ multiplex PCR, and TCRdb holds only the in-frame ones, with some missing. This sample has 90,000 to 100,000 clones, with roughly 83% found just once. The material sequenced was PBMCs, taken 255 days after intestinal transplant. Source of these receptors: a human patient who received an intestinal transplant, so some T cells may come from the graft donor.

The V gene is TRBV9, the J gene TRBJ2-2; 7 bases are a match to TRBD1. From germline, CDR1 is SGDLS and CDR2 YYNGEE. The CDR3 sequence is 15 residues long. V was pared by 0 bases and J by 7 bases, with 6 bases of the junction left unmatched. The CDR3 bases are TGTGCCAGCAGCGTAGAGGGACAGCCCCTCGGGGAGCTGTTTTTT. Its translation: CASSVEGQPLGELFF. Drawing the rest from reference TRBV9 and TRBJ2-2, the complete variable domain is DSGVTQTPKHLITATGQRVTLRCSPRSGDLSVYWYQQSLDQGLQFLIQYYNGEERAKGNILERFSAQQFPDLHSELNLSSLELGDSALYFCASSVEGQPLGELFFGEGSRLTVL.

This rearrangement joins TRBV2 to TRBJ2-7, with D perhaps TRBD2 (5 bases). V shed 4 bases and J shed 5 bases, with 15 bases lying between them. Germline V lookup: CDR1 SNHLY, CDR2 FYNNEI. This CDR3 has 14 residues. CDR3 nucleotide sequence: TGTGCCAGCAGTGTAATGGGGAGTAGGGACGAGCAGTACTTC. This codes for CASSVMGSRDEQYF.

This clone was found a few times. V gene TRBV6-5 combines with J gene TRBJ1-1; no definite D call. The CDR3 is 14 residues long. V gave up 0 bases and J gave up 5 bases, with 10 bases separating them. CDR1 and CDR2 (germline): MNHEY, SVGAGI. CDR3 coding DNA: TGTGCCAGCAGTTACTCGAGGGATTATACTGAAGCTTTCTTT. Protein product: CASSYSRDYTEAFF.

This rearrangement joins TRBV4-3 to TRBJ1-4; the D is unclear. V was trimmed by 0 bases and J by 5 bases, leaving 16 bases between them. The germline V gene encodes CDR1 LGHNA and CDR2 YSLEER. This CDR3 is 17 amino acids long. The CDR3 loop is CASSQDRSRAFNEKLFF. The CDR3 coding sequence is TGCGCCAGCAGCCAAGATCGGTCCCGGGCCTTCAATGAAAAACTGTTTTTT.

V is TRBV28 and J is TRBJ2-1; 12 positions match TRBD2. The CDR3 contains 16 residues. The germline V gene has CDR1 MDHEN and CDR2 SYDVKM. V shed 10 bases, J shed 6 bases, and the junction held 13 bases outside the gene matches. The CDR3 loop is CATSVSTSGGTNEQFF. CDR3 nucleotides: TGTGCCACCTCAGTTTCCACTAGCGGGGGGACCAATGAGCAGTTCTTC.

The chain links TRBV11-2 to TRBJ1-2; tentative D call: TRBD1 (6 bases). Germline assignment: CDR1 SGHAT and CDR2 FQNNGV. The CDR3 covers 17 residues. Deletions cut 1 base from V and 0 bases from J, with 15 bases between. For the CDR3, the DNA is TGTGCCAGCAGCTTAGGAGGGGGAGAAGAAGCTAACTATGGCTACACCTTC. This gives the protein CASSLGGGEEANYGYTF. Based on the CDR3 plus reference TRBV11-2 and TRBJ1-2, the full variable domain is EAGVAQSPRYKIIEKRQSVAFWCNPISGHATLYWYQQILGQGPKLLIQFQNNGVVDDSQLPKDRFSAERLKGVDSTLKIQPAKLEDSAVYLCASSLGGGEEANYGYTFGSGTRLTVV.

The chain recombines TRBV30 with TRBJ2-7; 8 nucleotides line up with TRBD1. V was pared by 3 bases and J by 3 bases, with 4 bases of the junction left unmatched. The germline gives CDR1 GTSNPN, CDR2 SVGIG (reference sequence). The CDR3 spans 13 residues. CDR3 DNA: TGTGCCTGGAGCGGGACAGGTCACTACGAGCAGTACTTC. Its protein product is CAWSGTGHYEQYF.

The chain uses TRBV28 and TRBJ1-2; D is unresolved. The CDR3 spans 15 residues. V was trimmed by 3 bases and J by 3 bases, leaving 14 bases between them. Germline assignment: CDR1 MDHEN and CDR2 SYDVKM. CDR3 nucleotide sequence: TGTGCCAGCAGTTTGCGACTGAGCATCTACTATGGCTACACCTTC. Protein sequence: CASSLRLSIYYGYTF.

The chain has TRBV6-1 and TRBJ2-1; 11 positions match TRBD2. V lost 6 bases to trimming and J lost 2 bases; unmatched junction nucleotides: 3. The CDR3 sequence is 15 residues long. Germline lookup yields CDR1 MNHNS and CDR2 SASEGT. The CDR3 nucleotides read TGTGCCAGCAGGATTAGCGGGGGGGCCTACAATGAGCAGTTCTTC. Encoded protein: CASRISGGAYNEQFF.

The chain uses TRBV27 and TRBJ2-5; D call uncertain. Trimming left V 0 bases short and J 4 bases short, with 15 bases between. The CDR3 contains 16 residues. In germline, CDR1 is MNHEY, CDR2 SMNVEV (reference sequence). The CDR3 DNA reads as TGTGCCAGCAGTTTATCGAGTGTCCCCCGACCAGAGACCCAGTACTTC. Translating gives CASSLSSVPRPETQYF.

CDR3 in DNA: TGTGCCAGCAGTTCCTCCGGGACAGGCTACGAGCAGTACTTC. Its translation is CASSSSGTGYEQYF. This chain links TRBV6-5 with TRBJ2-7; 8 bases align to TRBD1. Losses at the gene ends were 4 bases for V and 3 bases for J; bases not matched to a gene: 5. Looked up from germline, CDR1 is MNHEY and CDR2 is SVGAGI. This CDR3 has 14 residues.

J is TRBJ2-2 and V is TRBV2; D is ambiguous. V was pared by 2 bases and J by 1 base, with 8 bases between. Germline CDR1 reads SNHLY; CDR2 reads FYNNEI. The CDR3 runs 15 residues. The CDR3 sequence: CASSEFYGNTGELFF. CDR3 DNA: TGTGCCAGCAGTGAATTTTACGGGAACACCGGGGAGCTGTTTTTT.

This clone was detected once. The chain carries TRBV19 and TRBJ1-5; no clear D gene. The CDR3 consists of 12 residues. The V gene's germline CDR1 is LNHDA and CDR2 SQIVND (reference sequence). V lost 3 bases to trimming and J lost 11 bases, with 11 bases between them. The CDR3 bases are TGTGCCAGTAGTATCGGTGGCATGTCCCAGCATTTT. This translates into CASSIGGMSQHF.

The rearrangement joins TRBV29-1 to TRBJ2-5; no definite D call. Germline CDR1 reads SQVTM; CDR2 reads ANQGSEA. The V end lost 5 bases, the J end lost 0 bases, and 13 bases lay between the germline ends. The CDR3 loop spans 14 amino acids. The CDR3 loop is CSVRTRLYQETQYF. The CDR3 nucleotides are TGCAGCGTTCGAACGAGGTTGTACCAAGAGACCCAGTACTTC.

As concerns this clone: Its ends do not fully match the called genes, so a read error is possible. V and J are TRBV7-3 and TRBJ1-2; D remains unclear. Germline V gene lookup returns CDR1 SGHTA and CDR2 FQGTGA. The CDR3 contains 12 residues. CDR3 nucleotides: TGTGCCAGCAGCTTAGCCGTGATAAACCGTGCCTTC. It encodes CASSLAVINRAF. Looking up the rest from reference TRBV7-3 and TRBJ1-2 gives the full variable domain: GAGVSQTPSNKVTEKGKYVELRCDPISGHTALYWYRQSLGQGPEFLIYFQGTGAADDSGLPNDRFFAVRPEGSVSTLKIQRTERGDSAVYLCASSLAVINRAFGSGTRLTVV.

DNA of the CDR3: TGTGCCAGCAGTTCGGACAGGACAAAAAACATTCAGTACTTC. Translating gives CASSSDRTKNIQYF. The chain carries TRBV6-6 and TRBJ2-4; 7 bases agree with TRBD1. The germline V gene encodes CDR1 MNHNY and CDR2 SVGAGI (reference sequence). V lost 4 bases to trimming and J lost 4 bases; unmatched junction nucleotides: 4. The CDR3 has 14 residues.